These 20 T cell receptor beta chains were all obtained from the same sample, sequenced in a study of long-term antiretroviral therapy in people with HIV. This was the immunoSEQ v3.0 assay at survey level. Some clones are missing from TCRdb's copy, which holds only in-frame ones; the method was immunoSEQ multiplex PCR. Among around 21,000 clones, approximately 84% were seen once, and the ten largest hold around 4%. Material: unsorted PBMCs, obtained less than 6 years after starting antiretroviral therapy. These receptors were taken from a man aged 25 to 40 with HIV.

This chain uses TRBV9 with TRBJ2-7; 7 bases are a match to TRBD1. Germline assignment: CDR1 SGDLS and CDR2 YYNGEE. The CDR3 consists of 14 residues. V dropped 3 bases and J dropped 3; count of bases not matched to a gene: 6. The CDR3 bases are TGTGCCAGCAGCGCGAGGGACAGTTTCTACGAGCAGTACTTC. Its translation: CASSARDSFYEQYF.

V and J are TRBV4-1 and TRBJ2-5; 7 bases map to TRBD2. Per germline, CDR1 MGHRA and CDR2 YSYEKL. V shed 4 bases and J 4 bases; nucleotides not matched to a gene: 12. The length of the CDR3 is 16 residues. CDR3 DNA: TGCGCCAGCAGCCGGTTGACTGGCGGGGGTGTAGAGACCCAGTACTTC. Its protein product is CASSRLTGGGVETQYF.

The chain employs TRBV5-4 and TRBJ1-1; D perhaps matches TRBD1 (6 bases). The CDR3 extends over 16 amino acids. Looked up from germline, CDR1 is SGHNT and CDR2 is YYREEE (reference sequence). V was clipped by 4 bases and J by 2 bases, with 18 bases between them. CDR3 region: CASSGTPQGFNTEAFF. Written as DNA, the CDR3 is TGTGCCAGCAGCGGGACCCCACAGGGTTTTAACACTGAAGCTTTCTTT.

CDR3 nucleotides: TGCGCCAGCAGCCTCGGGGGGCCCTCCTACAATGAGCAGTTCTTC. Its translation: CASSLGGPSYNEQFF. The chain has TRBV4-3 and TRBJ2-1; maybe TRBD2 (7 bases). The CDR3 length is 15 residues. Trimming removed 4 bases from V and 0 bases from J, with 10 bases in between. The germline CDR1 and CDR2 sequences are LGHNA and YSLEER.

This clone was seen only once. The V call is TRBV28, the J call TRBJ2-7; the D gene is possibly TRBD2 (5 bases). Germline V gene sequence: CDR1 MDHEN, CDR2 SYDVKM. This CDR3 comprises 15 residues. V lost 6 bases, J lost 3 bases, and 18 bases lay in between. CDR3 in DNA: TGTGCCAGCAGGACAACCGGGGAAGGGAACTACGAGCAGTACTTC. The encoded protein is CASRTTGEGNYEQYF. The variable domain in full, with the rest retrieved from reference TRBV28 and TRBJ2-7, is DVKVTQSSRYLVKRTGEKVFLECVQDMDHENMFWYRQDPGLGLRLIYFSYDVKMKEKGDIPEGYSVSREKKERFSLILESASTNQTSMYLCASRTTGEGNYEQYFGPGTRLTVT.

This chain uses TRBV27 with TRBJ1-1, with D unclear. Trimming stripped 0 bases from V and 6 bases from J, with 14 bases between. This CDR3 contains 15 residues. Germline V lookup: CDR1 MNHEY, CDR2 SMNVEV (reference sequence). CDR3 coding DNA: TGTGCCAGCAGTTTATCCCGACGATTAGGCGCTGAAGCTTTCTTT. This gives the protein CASSLSRRLGAEAFF.

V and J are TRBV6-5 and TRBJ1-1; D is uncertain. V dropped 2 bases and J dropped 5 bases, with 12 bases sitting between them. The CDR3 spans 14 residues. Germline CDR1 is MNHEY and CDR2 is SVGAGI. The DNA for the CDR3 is TGTGCCAGCAGTTACGGTTACTGGATGACTGAAGCTTTCTTT. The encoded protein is CASSYGYWMTEAFF.

CDR3 loop: CASSSRDRGFHEQYF. CDR3 coding DNA: TGTGCCAGCAGTAGCCGGGACAGGGGGTTCCACGAGCAGTACTTC. J is TRBJ2-7 and V is TRBV6-1; 11 bases are shared with TRBD1. CDR3 size: 15 residues. CDR1 is MNHNS, CDR2 SASEGT, per germline. Trimming cost V 5 bases and J 5 bases; bases outside gene matches: 8.

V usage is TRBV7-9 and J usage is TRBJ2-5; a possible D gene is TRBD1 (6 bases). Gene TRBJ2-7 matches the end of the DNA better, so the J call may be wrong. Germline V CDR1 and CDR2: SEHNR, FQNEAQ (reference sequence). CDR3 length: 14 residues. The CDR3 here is CASSFPGQHYEQYF. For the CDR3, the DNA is TGTGCCAGCAGCTTTCCGGGACAACACTACGAGCAGTACTTC.

The CDR3 DNA follows: TGTGCCAGCACCGTCAGGGGGATCTATGGCTACACCTTC. Protein product: CASTVRGIYGYTF. The genes are TRBV28 and TRBJ1-2; the match to TRBD1 covers 7 bases. The CDR3 has 13 amino acids. The germline gives CDR1 MDHEN, CDR2 SYDVKM. The ends lost 7 bases at V and 4 bases at J; junction bases unmatched: 6.

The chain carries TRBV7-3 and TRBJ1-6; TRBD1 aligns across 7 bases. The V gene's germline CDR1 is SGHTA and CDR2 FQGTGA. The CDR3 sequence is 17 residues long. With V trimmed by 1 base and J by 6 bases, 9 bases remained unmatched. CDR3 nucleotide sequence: TGTGCCAGCAGCTTAAGGTCCCAGGGGGTAGTTAATTCACCCCTCCACTTT. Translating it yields CASSLRSQGVVNSPLHF. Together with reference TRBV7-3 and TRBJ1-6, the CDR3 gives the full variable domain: GAGVSQTPSNKVTEKGKYVELRCDPISGHTALYWYRQSLGQGPEFLIYFQGTGAADDSGLPNDRFFAVRPEGSVSTLKIQRTERGDSAVYLCASSLRSQGVVNSPLHFGNGTRLTVT.

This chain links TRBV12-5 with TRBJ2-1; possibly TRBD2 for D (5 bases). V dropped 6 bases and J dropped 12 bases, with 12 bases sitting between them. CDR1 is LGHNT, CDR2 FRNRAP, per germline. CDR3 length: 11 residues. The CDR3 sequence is CASGISGGQFF. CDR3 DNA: TGTGCTAGTGGCATCAGCGGAGGGCAGTTCTTC.

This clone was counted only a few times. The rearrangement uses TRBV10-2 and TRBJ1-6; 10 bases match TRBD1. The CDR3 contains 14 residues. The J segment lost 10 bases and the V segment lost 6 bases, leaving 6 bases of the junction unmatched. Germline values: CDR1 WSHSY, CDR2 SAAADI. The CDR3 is CASSGTGDVSPLHF. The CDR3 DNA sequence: TGCGCCAGCAGCGGGACAGGGGATGTCTCACCCCTCCACTTT.

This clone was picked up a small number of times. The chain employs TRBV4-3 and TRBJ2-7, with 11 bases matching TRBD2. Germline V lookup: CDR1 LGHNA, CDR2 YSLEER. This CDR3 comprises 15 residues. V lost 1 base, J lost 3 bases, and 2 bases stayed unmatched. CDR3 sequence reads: CASSQAGTSGYEQYF. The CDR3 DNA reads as TGCGCCAGCAGCCAAGCCGGGACTAGCGGCTACGAGCAGTACTTC.

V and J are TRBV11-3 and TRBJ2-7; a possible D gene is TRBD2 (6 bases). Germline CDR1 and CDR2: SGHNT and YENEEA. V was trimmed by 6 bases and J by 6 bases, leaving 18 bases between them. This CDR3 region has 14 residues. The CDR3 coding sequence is TGTGCCAGCAGTCCCGAGAACGGGAGCCCCGAGCAGTACTTC. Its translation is CASSPENGSPEQYF. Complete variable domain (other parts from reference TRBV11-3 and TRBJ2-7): EAGVVQSPRYKIIEKKQPVAFWCNPISGHNTLYWYLQNLGQGPELLIRYENEEAVDDSQLPKDRFSAERLKGVDSTLKIQPAELGDSAVYLCASSPENGSPEQYFGPGTRLTVT.

The chain's CDR3 is CASSLVVGNEQFF. CDR3 bases: TGTGCCAGCAGTTTAGTGGTGGGCAATGAGCAGTTCTTC. V and J are TRBV28 and TRBJ2-1; D ambiguous. The CDR3 is 13 residues long. V lost 2 bases and J 6 bases, leaving 8 bases between the germline ends. Germline CDR1 is MDHEN and CDR2 is SYDVKM.

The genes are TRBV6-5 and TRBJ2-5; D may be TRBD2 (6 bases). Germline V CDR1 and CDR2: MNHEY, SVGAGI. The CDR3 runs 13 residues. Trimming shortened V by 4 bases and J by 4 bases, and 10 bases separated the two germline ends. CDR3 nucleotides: TGTGCCAGCAGTTTTCCGGGGGTAGAGACCCAGTACTTC. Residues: CASSFPGVETQYF.

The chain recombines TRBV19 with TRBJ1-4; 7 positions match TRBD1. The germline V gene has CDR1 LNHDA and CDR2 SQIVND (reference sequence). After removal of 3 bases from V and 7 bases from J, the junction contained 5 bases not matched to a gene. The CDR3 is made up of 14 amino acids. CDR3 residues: CASSIRQGSEKLFF. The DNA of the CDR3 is TGTGCCAGTAGTATTCGACAGGGAAGTGAAAAACTGTTTTTT.

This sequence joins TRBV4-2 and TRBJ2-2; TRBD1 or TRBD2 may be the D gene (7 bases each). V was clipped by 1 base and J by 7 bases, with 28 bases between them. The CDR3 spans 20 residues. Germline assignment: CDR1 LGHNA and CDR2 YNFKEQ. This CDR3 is CASSQVGQLGGPRGGGELFF. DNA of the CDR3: TGTGCCAGCAGCCAAGTCGGCCAGCTGGGGGGGCCCAGGGGGGGCGGGGAGCTGTTTTTT.

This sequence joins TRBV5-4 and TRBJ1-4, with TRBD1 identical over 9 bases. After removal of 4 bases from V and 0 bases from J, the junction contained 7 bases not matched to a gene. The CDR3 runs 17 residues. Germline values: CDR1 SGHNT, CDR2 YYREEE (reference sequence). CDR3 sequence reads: CASSPGGQGSTNEKLFF. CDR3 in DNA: TGTGCCAGCAGCCCGGGGGGACAGGGATCAACTAATGAAAAACTGTTTTTT.